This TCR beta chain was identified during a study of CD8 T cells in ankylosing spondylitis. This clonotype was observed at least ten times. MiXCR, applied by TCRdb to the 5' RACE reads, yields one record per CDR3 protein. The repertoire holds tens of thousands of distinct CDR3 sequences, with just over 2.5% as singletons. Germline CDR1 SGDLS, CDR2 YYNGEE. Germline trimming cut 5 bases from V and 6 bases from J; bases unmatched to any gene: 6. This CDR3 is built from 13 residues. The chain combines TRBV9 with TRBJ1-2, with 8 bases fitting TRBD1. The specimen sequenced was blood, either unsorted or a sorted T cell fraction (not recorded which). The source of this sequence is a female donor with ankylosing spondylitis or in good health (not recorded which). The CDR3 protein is CASRDRGGNGYTF. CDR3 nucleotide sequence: TGTGCCAGCAGAGACAGGGGAGGGAATGGCTACACCTTC.